This T cell receptor beta chain was captured in a study of shared clonotypes between healthy human individuals. Study-level findings and limits: Clonotype sharing levels among donors were expected to vary with sequencing depth.

Profiled with immunoSEQ multiplex PCR; TCRdb holds only in-frame clones, not every one. The table records roughly 1.5 million clones, nearly 99% of them present only once. Germline values: CDR1 SGHVS, CDR2 FQNEAQ. This CDR3 is built from 14 residues. Trimming pared 4 bases from V and 3 bases from J, leaving 13 bases between. Comment on this clone: As yet, its antigen is unknown.

This clonotype originated in a man aged 25-45 years in good health. The V and J genes are TRBV7-8 and TRBJ2-7, with D unclear. Specimen: naive CD4+ T cells sorted from blood. Documented subset: CD45RA+ positively selected. The CDR3, as DNA: TGTGCCAGCAGCTCCCGATTGGGTGGCTACGAGCAGTACTTC. This encodes CASSSRLGGYEQYF. Full variable domain (missing parts from reference TRBV7-8 and TRBJ2-7): GAGVSQSPRYKVAKRGQDVALRCDPISGHVSLFWYQQALGQGPEFLTYFQNEAQLDKSGLPSDRFFAERPEGSVSTLKIQRTQQEDSAVYLCASSSRLGGYEQYFGPGTRLTVT.